The next 29 T cell receptor beta chains were all read from a single sample in a study of control samples from healthy donors and cancer patients. TCRdb's copy holds only in-frame clones and misses some; the assay was immunoSEQ multiplex PCR. Here the sample spans 50,000 to 55,000 clones, roughly nine tenths being singletons. Sample: PBMCs. Receptors were obtained from a man in his fifties or sixties with head and neck cancer.

The chain carries TRBV28 and TRBJ1-3; the D is unclear. V lost 2 bases to trimming and J lost 7 bases, with 24 bases between them. Looked up from germline, CDR1 is MDHEN and CDR2 is SYDVKM. The CDR3 runs to 18 residues. The CDR3, as DNA: TGTGCCAGCAGTTTACATTTCGGTCGAAGGGTTTTTTTGAACACCATATATTTT. Translated: CASSLHFGRRVFLNTIYF.

The chain combines TRBV25-1 with TRBJ2-5, with D possibly being TRBD1 (6 bases). This CDR3 has 12 amino acids. V lost 8 bases, J lost 5 bases, and 12 bases lay in between. In germline, CDR1 is MGHDK, CDR2 SYGVNS. CDR3 nucleotide sequence: TGTGCCAGCGCCCAGGGGTGGGAGACCCAGTACTTC. It is translated as CASAQGWETQYF.

This chain uses TRBV19 with TRBJ1-5, with 9 bases matching TRBD1. Germline V lookup: CDR1 LNHDA, CDR2 SQIVND (reference sequence). Losses at the gene ends were 1 base for V and 6 bases for J; bases not matched to a gene: 10. The CDR3 covers 17 residues. The DNA of the CDR3 is TGTGCCAGTAGTATAGCCGGGACAGGGACGTTGAGTCAGCCCCAGCATTTT. Translating gives CASSIAGTGTLSQPQHF.

This chain connects TRBV5-6 to TRBJ1-2; D gene unclear. The CDR3 consists of 13 residues. CDR1 is SGHDT and CDR2 is YYEEEE in the germline V gene. Trimming left V 1 base short and J 8 bases short, with 12 bases between. CDR3 in amino acids: CASSLSRLRGYTF. The CDR3 DNA is TGTGCCAGCAGCTTGAGCCGACTTCGGGGCTACACCTTC.

This sequence joins TRBV19 and TRBJ2-1; the D is unclear. The CDR3 is 13 amino acids. Germline V gene sequence: CDR1 LNHDA, CDR2 SQIVND (reference sequence). V was trimmed by 5 bases and J by 7 bases, leaving 12 bases between them. The CDR3 region has the DNA TGTGCCAGTAGTGGTCAGACCTGGAATGAGCAGTTCTTC. Its translation: CASSGQTWNEQFF.

The chain joins TRBV9 to TRBJ2-7; no reliable D call. V lost 3 bases, J lost 3 bases, and 19 bases lay in between. This CDR3 spans 16 amino acids. CDR1 is SGDLS and CDR2 is YYNGEE in the germline V gene. Here the CDR3 reads CASSASPLAYYYEQYF. CDR3 in DNA: TGTGCCAGCAGCGCATCCCCTCTGGCATATTACTACGAGCAGTACTTC.

This clone was found once. The chain carries TRBV5-1 and TRBJ1-2; no firm D call. Germline assignment: CDR1 SGHRS and CDR2 YFSETQ. Between the trimmed V and J ends, which lost 7 bases and 4 bases, there was a span of 23 bases. The CDR3 has 16 amino acids. CDR3 nucleotides: TGCGCCAGCCGAGGCGGTTTGGGCGTAATGTTCTATGGCTACACCTTC. Translation gives CASRGGLGVMFYGYTF.

The chain joins TRBV6-1 to TRBJ1-2; maybe TRBD1 (5 bases). The germline V gene encodes CDR1 MNHNS and CDR2 SASEGT. The CDR3 consists of 18 residues. V was shortened by 1 base and J by 4 bases, with 22 bases between the two germline ends. In nucleotides, the CDR3 is TGTGCCAGCAGTGAAGTGGTCCAGGGAAGGTTCGGCGTCTATGGCTACACCTTC. Residues: CASSEVVQGRFGVYGYTF.

J is TRBJ2-5 and V is TRBV20-1; no clear D. Per the germline V gene, CDR1 is DFQATT and CDR2 is SNEGSKA (reference sequence). V was clipped by 2 bases and J by 2 bases, with 0 bases between them. The CDR3 loop spans 10 amino acids. In nucleotides, the CDR3 is TGCAGTGCTAGACAAGAGACCCAGTACTTC. Its translation is CSARQETQYF.

The chain links TRBV27 to TRBJ2-3; 8 bases are a match to TRBD1. Looked up from germline, CDR1 is MNHEY and CDR2 is SMNVEV (reference sequence). Trimming removed 0 bases from V and 10 bases from J; junction bases left unmatched: 9. The CDR3 is 15 amino acids. Written as DNA, the CDR3 is TGTGCCAGCAGTTTATCTCCCGACAGGGGATCCGCGCAGTATTTT. Amino acids: CASSLSPDRGSAQYF.

The genes are TRBV3-1 (or the pseudogene TRBV3-2) and TRBJ1-6, with TRBD1 matching 8 bases. V was clipped by 1 base and J by 7 bases; unmatched bases: 3. The CDR3 length is 15 residues. Germline lookup yields CDR1 LGHDT and CDR2 YNNKEL (reference sequence). This chain's CDR3 is CASSQVGTGNSPLHF. The CDR3 nucleotides read TGTGCCAGCAGCCAAGTCGGGACAGGCAATTCACCCCTCCACTTT.

The rearrangement joins TRBV10-3 to TRBJ2-2; D is possibly TRBD1 (6 bases). From germline, CDR1 is ENHRY and CDR2 SYGVKD. V was trimmed by 2 bases and J by 1 base, leaving 8 bases between them. The CDR3 has 15 amino acids. The CDR3 DNA reads TGTGCCATCAGTGAGCCGGACAGGAACACCGGGGAGCTGTTTTTT. Residues: CAISEPDRNTGELFF.

This chain links TRBV2 with TRBJ1-5; D remains ambiguous. Between the trimmed V and J ends, which lost 6 bases and 4 bases, there was a span of 10 bases. The CDR3 extends over 13 amino acids. Looked up from germline, CDR1 is SNHLY and CDR2 is FYNNEI. CDR3 nucleotides: TGTGCCAGCAGGCGGCACGGGAATCAGCCCCAGCATTTT. It encodes CASRRHGNQPQHF. The variable domain in full, completed from reference TRBV2 and TRBJ1-5, reads EPEVTQTPSHQVTQMGQEVILRCVPISNHLYFYWYRQILGQKVEFLVSFYNNEISEKSEIFDDQFSVERPDGSNFTLKIRSTKLEDSAMYFCASRRHGNQPQHFGDGTRLSIL.

The gene calls are TRBV11-2 and TRBJ1-6; 8 bases line up with TRBD1. The ends lost 7 bases at V and 6 bases at J; junction bases unmatched: 5. CDR3 size: 14 residues. CDR1 is SGHAT and CDR2 is FQNNGV in the germline V gene. The CDR3, as DNA: TGTGCCAGCACCCGGACAGGGTTTAATTCACCCCTCCACTTT. This encodes CASTRTGFNSPLHF.

The J gene is TRBJ2-3, the V gene TRBV5-6; possibly TRBD2 for D (5 bases). This CDR3 spans 14 amino acids. Germline values: CDR1 SGHDT, CDR2 YYEEEE. Trimming took 0 bases from V and 5 from J, leaving 10 bases between them. CDR3 loop: CASSLAGSRDTQYF. The CDR3 DNA follows: TGTGCCAGCAGCTTGGCGGGGTCCAGAGATACGCAGTATTTT.

This rearrangement joins TRBV3-1 (or the pseudogene TRBV3-2) to TRBJ2-7; D is uncertain. Germline CDR1 is LGHDT and CDR2 is YNNKEL (reference sequence). The V end was cut by 6 bases, the J end by 2 bases, with 5 bases between. The CDR3 contains 11 residues. The CDR3, as DNA: TGTGCCAGCAGTTCTACCTACGAGCAGTACTTC. The encoded protein is CASSSTYEQYF.

The rearrangement links TRBV7-9 to TRBJ2-7, with 7 bases fitting TRBD1. The ends lost 5 bases at V and 2 bases at J; junction bases unmatched: 9. This CDR3 has 15 amino acids. CDR1 is SEHNR and CDR2 is FQNEAQ in the germline V gene (reference sequence). The CDR3 DNA sequence: TGTGCCAGCAGCACGACCGGACAGGTCCCCTACGAGCAGTACTTC. Its protein is CASSTTGQVPYEQYF. The full variable domain, with the rest looked up from reference TRBV7-9 and TRBJ2-7, is DTGVSQNPRHKITKRGQNVTFRCDPISEHNRLYWYRQTLGQGPEFLTYFQNEAQLEKSRLLSDRFSAERPKGSFSTLEIQRTEQGDSAMYLCASSTTGQVPYEQYFGPGTRLTVT.

The chain carries TRBV27 and TRBJ1-2; the match to TRBD1 covers 7 bases. Germline lookup yields CDR1 MNHEY and CDR2 SMNVEV (reference sequence). This CDR3 spans 16 amino acids. The V gene end was trimmed by 8 bases and the J gene end by 4 bases; junction bases not matched to a gene: 16. CDR3: CASSVRRGTAFYGYTF. In DNA form, the CDR3 reads TGTGCCAGCTCAGTGCGGCGGGGGACAGCATTCTATGGCTACACCTTC.

The rearrangement links TRBV6-6 to TRBJ1-5; no clear D. The CDR3 length is 13 residues. Trimming stripped 5 bases from V and 1 base from J, with 6 bases between. Germline CDR1 is MNHNY and CDR2 is SVGAGI (reference sequence). The CDR3 nucleotides read TGTGCCAGCAGTGTTATGAGCAATCAGCCCCAGCATTTT. Amino acids: CASSVMSNQPQHF.

The chain is built from TRBV5-1 and TRBJ2-5; 7 nucleotides agree with TRBD1. Germline values: CDR1 SGHRS, CDR2 YFSETQ. This CDR3 comprises 15 residues. J lost 4 bases, V lost 0 bases, and 6 bases had no gene match. The CDR3 here is CASSLGRGGGETQYF. As DNA, the CDR3 is TGCGCCAGCAGCTTGGGTCGAGGGGGCGGAGAGACCCAGTACTTC. The full variable domain, with the rest looked up from reference TRBV5-1 and TRBJ2-5, is KAGVTQTPRYLIKTRGQQVTLSCSPISGHRSVSWYQQTPGQGLQFLFEYFSETQRNKGNFPGRFSGRQFSNSRSEMNVSTLELGDSALYLCASSLGRGGGETQYFGPGTRLLVL.

The V gene is TRBV5-5, the J gene TRBJ2-1, with D maybe TRBD2 (5 bases). The CDR3 has 19 residues. Trimming pared 4 bases from V and 3 bases from J, leaving 26 bases between. Germline CDR1 reads SGHKS; CDR2 reads YYEKEE (reference sequence). The CDR3, as DNA: TGTGCCAGCAGCGCTGTTGGGAGCGGTCCTTGGTCAGGCTACAATGAGCAGTTCTTC. Translating it yields CASSAVGSGPWSGYNEQFF.

DNA of the CDR3: TGTGCCAGCAGCCCCCCTACAGGGGGCAGTACTTTCTTT. It yields the protein CASSPPTGGSTFF. The gene calls are TRBV9 and TRBJ1-1; TRBD1 agrees at 9 bases. Germline values: CDR1 SGDLS, CDR2 YYNGEE. Trimming cost V 4 bases and J 12 bases; bases outside gene matches: 10. The CDR3 is made up of 13 amino acids.

A few counts support this clone. The J gene is TRBJ2-3, the V gene TRBV28; D is possibly TRBD2 (6 bases). The germline V and J ends were trimmed by 3 bases and 1 base, with 8 bases remaining between them. Per germline, CDR1 MDHEN and CDR2 SYDVKM. The length of the CDR3 is 14 residues. The CDR3 loop is CASSFVAGTDTQYF. CDR3 bases: TGTGCCAGCAGTTTCGTAGCGGGCACAGATACGCAGTATTTT. Drawing the rest from reference TRBV28 and TRBJ2-3, the complete variable domain is DVKVTQSSRYLVKRTGEKVFLECVQDMDHENMFWYRQDPGLGLRLIYFSYDVKMKEKGDIPEGYSVSREKKERFSLILESASTNQTSMYLCASSFVAGTDTQYFGPGTRLTVL.

The V call is TRBV7-9, the J call TRBJ2-7; possible D gene TRBD1, 5 bases. CDR1 and CDR2 from the germline V gene are SEHNR and FQNEAQ (reference sequence). With 5 bases removed from V and 1 base from J, the gap between germline ends came to 21 bases. The CDR3 has 17 residues. In DNA, the CDR3 is TGTGCCAGCAGCCTCCTGGGGCAGGGTGGGGCGTCCTACGAGCAGTACTTC. This gives the protein CASSLLGQGGASYEQYF.

This chain uses TRBV10-1 with TRBJ1-3; a weak D match, TRBD1 (6 bases). CDR1 and CDR2 from the germline V gene are WNHNN and SYGVQD (reference sequence). The CDR3 is made up of 16 amino acids. V was trimmed by 3 bases and J by 0 bases, leaving 12 bases between them. The CDR3, as DNA: TGCGCCAGCAGTGACTACAGGGCCTACTCTGGAAACACCATATATTTT. Residues: CASSDYRAYSGNTIYF.

This chain links TRBV19 with TRBJ1-5, with D unresolved. Germline CDR1 LNHDA, CDR2 SQIVND (reference sequence). V was trimmed by 4 bases and J by 2 bases, leaving 15 bases between them. The CDR3 runs 16 residues. The CDR3 region is CASSTEPQWGNQPQHF. The CDR3 bases are TGTGCCAGTAGTACAGAGCCTCAGTGGGGCAATCAGCCCCAGCATTTT.

This clone was seen only once. The chain joins TRBV28 to TRBJ2-2; the D call may be TRBD1 or TRBD2 (5 bases each). Germline CDR1 reads MDHEN; CDR2 reads SYDVKM. CDR3 length equals 16 residues. V lost 5 bases, J lost 8 bases, and 21 bases lay in between. This chain's CDR3 is CASSPPVRLGTGELFF. The CDR3, as DNA: TGTGCCAGCAGTCCTCCTGTCCGGTTAGGGACGGGGGAGCTGTTTTTT. Complete variable domain (other parts from reference TRBV28 and TRBJ2-2): DVKVTQSSRYLVKRTGEKVFLECVQDMDHENMFWYRQDPGLGLRLIYFSYDVKMKEKGDIPEGYSVSREKKERFSLILESASTNQTSMYLCASSPPVRLGTGELFFGEGSRLTVL.

The chain is built from TRBV18 and TRBJ1-2; 7 positions agree with TRBD1. Losses at the gene ends were 1 base for V and 7 bases for J; bases not matched to a gene: 9. Per germline, CDR1 KGHSH and CDR2 LQKENI. This CDR3 is 15 amino acids long. The CDR3 loop is CASSPRVQGQSGYTF. CDR3 nucleotide sequence: TGTGCCAGCTCACCACGGGTTCAGGGACAGAGTGGCTACACCTTC.

V usage is TRBV6-2 or TRBV6-3 and J usage is TRBJ2-5; TRBD2 matches 11 bases. CDR1 MNHEY and CDR2 SVGEGT come from the germline V gene. The CDR3 has 18 residues. V shed 0 bases, J shed 2 bases, and the junction held 8 bases outside the gene matches. CDR3 bases: TGTGCCAGCAGTTACTCTCCCCTTAGCGGGAGGGAACAAGAGACCCAGTACTTC. This gives the protein CASSYSPLSGREQETQYF.